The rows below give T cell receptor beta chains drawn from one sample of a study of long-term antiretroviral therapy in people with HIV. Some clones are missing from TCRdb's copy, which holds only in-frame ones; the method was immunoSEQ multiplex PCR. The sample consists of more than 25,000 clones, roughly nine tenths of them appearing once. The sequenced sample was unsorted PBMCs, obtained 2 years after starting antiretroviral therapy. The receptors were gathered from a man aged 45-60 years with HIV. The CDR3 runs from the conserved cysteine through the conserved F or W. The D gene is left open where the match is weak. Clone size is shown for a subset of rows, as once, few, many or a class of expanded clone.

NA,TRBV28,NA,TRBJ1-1,TGTGCCAGCAAATTTAGGTACACTGAAGCTTTCTTT,CASKFRYTEAFF
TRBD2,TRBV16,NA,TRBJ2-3,TGTGCCAGCAGCCCCGGGGGGGGGATTTCAGATACGCAGTATTTT,CASSPGGGISDTQYF
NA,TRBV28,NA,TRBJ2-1,TGTGCCAGCAGTTTATCTGAGCAGTTCTTC,CASSLSEQFF
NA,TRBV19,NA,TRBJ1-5,TGTGCCAGTGACCCACGGGACGGGAATCAGCCCCAGCATTTT,CASDPRDGNQPQHF
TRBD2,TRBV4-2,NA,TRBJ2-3,TGTGCCAGCAGCCGGACTAGCGGGGGGGAGACAGATACGCAGTATTTT,CASSRTSGGETDTQYF
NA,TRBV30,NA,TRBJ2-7,TGTGCCTGGACTACAGGGCGCTCCTACGAGCAGTACTTC,CAWTTGRSYEQYF
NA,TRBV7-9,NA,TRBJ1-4,TGTGCCAGCAGCTTAGAAGGGGGTTCGGTAGCTAATGAAAAACTGTTTTTT,CASSLEGGSVANEKLFF
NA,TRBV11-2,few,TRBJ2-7,TGTGCCAGCAGCTCATCCTACGAGCAGTACTTC,CASSSSYEQYF
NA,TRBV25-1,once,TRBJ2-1,TGTTCCTCAACTTCTTGGTCCTACAATGAGCAGTTCTTC,CSSTSWSYNEQFF
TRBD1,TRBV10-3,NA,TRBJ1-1,TGTGCCATCAGTACCTGGACAGGGGGCAAATTTCGGGCTTTCTTT,CAISTWTGGKFRAFF
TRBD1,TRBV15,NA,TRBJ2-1,TGTGCCACCAGCTTCCCCCCAGGGGGCTCCTACAATGAGCAGTTCTTC,CATSFPPGGSYNEQFF
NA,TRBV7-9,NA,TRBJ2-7,TGTGCCAGCAGCCCGACGGAGAGTTACGAGCAGTACTTC,CASSPTESYEQYF
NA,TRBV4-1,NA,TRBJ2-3,TGCGCCAGCAGCCGTACAGATACGCAGTATTTT,CASSRTDTQYF
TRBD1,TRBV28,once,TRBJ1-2,TGTGCCAGCAGCCCCGGGACAGACTATGGCTACACCTTC,CASSPGTDYGYTF
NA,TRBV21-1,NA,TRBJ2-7,TGTGCCAGCAGCGAAACCGGGACCAACTCCTACGAGCAGTACTTC,CASSETGTNSYEQYF
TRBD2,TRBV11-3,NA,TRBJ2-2,TGTGCCAGCACCCTTTTCCTAGCGGGGACCGGGGAGCTGTTTTTT,CASTLFLAGTGELFF
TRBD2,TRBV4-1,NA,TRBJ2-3,TGCGCCAGCAGCCAAGCGGTCCTAGCGGGAGGGTCAGATACGCAGTATTTT,CASSQAVLAGGSDTQYF
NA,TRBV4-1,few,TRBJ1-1,TGCGCCAGCAGCCAAGCCGGACACCAAGGTGCTGAAGCTTTCTTT,CASSQAGHQGAEAFF
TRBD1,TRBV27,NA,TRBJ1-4,TGTGCCAGCGGGTCAGCGGCAGGGGGCGCGGGGTCGGCTAATGAAAAACTGTTTTTT,CASGSAAGGAGSANEKLFF
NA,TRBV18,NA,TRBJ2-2,TGTGCCAGCTCACCTTCCGGAAGGGCGGCCGGGGAGCTGTTTTTT,CASSPSGRAAGELFF
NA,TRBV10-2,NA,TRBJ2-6,TGCGCCAGCAGTTGGAGCAGGGAGTCGCTCTCTGGGGCCAACGTCCTGACTTTC,CASSWSRESLSGANVLTF
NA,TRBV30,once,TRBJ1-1,TGTGCCTGGAGTGTAACAAACACTGAAGCTTTCTTT,CAWSVTNTEAFF
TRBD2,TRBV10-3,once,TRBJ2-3,TGTGCCATCAGCATTGGACTAGCGGAAGCCCATGATACGCAGTATTTT,CAISIGLAEAHDTQYF
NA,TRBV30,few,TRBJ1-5,TGTGCCTGGAGTGTAGGAGGGACGGTCGATCAGCCCCAGCATTTT,CAWSVGGTVDQPQHF
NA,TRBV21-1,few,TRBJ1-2,TGTGCCAGCAGCTCCCTGACAGGGAGGCGGTATGGCTACACCTTC,CASSSLTGRRYGYTF
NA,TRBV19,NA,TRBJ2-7,TGTGCCAGTAGTTTCGGTAGTGTGCCCTCCTACGAGCAGTACTTC,CASSFGSVPSYEQYF
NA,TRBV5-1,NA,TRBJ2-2,TGCGCCAGCGGAAGGAGAGGGTCGGGCACCGGGGAGCTGTTTTTT,CASGRRGSGTGELFF
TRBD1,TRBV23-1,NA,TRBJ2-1,TGCGCCAGCAGTCCCCCGGACAGGGCCGATGAGCAGTTCTTC,CASSPPDRADEQFF
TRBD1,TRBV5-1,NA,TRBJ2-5,TGCGCCAGCAGCAGGGGACAGGGACAAGAGACCCAGTACTTC,CASSRGQGQETQYF
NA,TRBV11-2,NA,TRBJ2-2,TGTGCCAGCAGCTTAGTGGGGCAGTCAGGCTCTCTGGAGCTGTTTTTT,CASSLVGQSGSLELFF
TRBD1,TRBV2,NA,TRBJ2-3,TGTGCCAGCAGTGACGGGACAGGGGTTTCAGATACGCAGTATTTT,CASSDGTGVSDTQYF
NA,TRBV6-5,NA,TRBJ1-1,TGTGCCAGCAGTTACTCCACGACGGGTAACACTGAAGCTTTCTTT,CASSYSTTGNTEAFF
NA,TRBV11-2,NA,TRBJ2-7,TGTGCCAGCAGCCCCCTCCGGGGAGCCTACGAGCAGTACTTC,CASSPLRGAYEQYF
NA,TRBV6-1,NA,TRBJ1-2,TGTGCCAGCAGTGAAGCGAGGCGGGGGCCTCGGTATGGCTACACCTTC,CASSEARRGPRYGYTF
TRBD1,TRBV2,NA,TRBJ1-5,TGTGCCAGCAGGGGGACAGGGTCACAGAGAAGCAATCAGCCCCAGCATTTT,CASRGTGSQRSNQPQHF
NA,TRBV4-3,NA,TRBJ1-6,TGCGCCAGCAGCCAAGATCCAATCTCCTATAATTCACCCCTCCACTTT,CASSQDPISYNSPLHF
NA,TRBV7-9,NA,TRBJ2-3,TGTGCCAGCAGCTCGATAGGCTTTCCTACGCAGTATTTT,CASSSIGFPTQYF
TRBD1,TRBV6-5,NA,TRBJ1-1,TGTGCCAGCAGAAGGACAGGTCACACTGAAGCTTTCTTT,CASRRTGHTEAFF
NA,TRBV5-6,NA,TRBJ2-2,TGTGCCAGCAGCTTCGGGGGACCGGGACTTCTGAACACCGGGGAGCTGTTTTTT,CASSFGGPGLLNTGELFF
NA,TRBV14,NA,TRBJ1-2,TGTGCCAGCAGTGACACTCTTTACGGGGGACTTCGCTATGGCTACACCTTC,CASSDTLYGGLRYGYTF
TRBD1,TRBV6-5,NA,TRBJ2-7,TGTGCCAGCAGTTACTCGTGGGACAGCCTCGAGCAGTACTTC,CASSYSWDSLEQYF
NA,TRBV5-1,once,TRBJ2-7,TGCGCCAGCAGCTTGAGGGGTGATACGGCGGAGCGCTACGAGCAGTACTTC,CASSLRGDTAERYEQYF
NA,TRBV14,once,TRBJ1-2,TGTGCCAGCAGCCAAGGGCTCGTCTTCTATGGCTACACCTTC,CASSQGLVFYGYTF
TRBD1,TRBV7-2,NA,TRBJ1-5,TGTGCCAGCAGCCGAGGGGACAGGGGAAATCAGCCCCAGCATTTT,CASSRGDRGNQPQHF
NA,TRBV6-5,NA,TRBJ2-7,TGTGCCAGCAGTTACTGGGGGCGAGGGACCTACGAGCAGTACTTC,CASSYWGRGTYEQYF
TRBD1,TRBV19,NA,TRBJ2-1,TGTGCCAGTAGCCCGACAGGGGGCCCACAGAATGAGCAGTTCTTC,CASSPTGGPQNEQFF
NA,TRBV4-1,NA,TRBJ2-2,TGCGCCAGCAGCCAAGATGGTTCGGCTTCGAGCACCGGGGAGCTGTTTTTT,CASSQDGSASSTGELFF
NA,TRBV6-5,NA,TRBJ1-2,TGTGCCAGCAGTTCGGGTGGTGGAGCTAACTATGGCTACACCTTC,CASSSGGGANYGYTF
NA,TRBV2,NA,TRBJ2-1,TGTGCCAGCAGGGCGGGACGGAGCTCCTACAATGAGCAGTTCTTC,CASRAGRSSYNEQFF
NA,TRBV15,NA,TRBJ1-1,TGTGCCACCAGGGAGGCGGGGATCGCCGAAGCTTTCTTT,CATREAGIAEAFF
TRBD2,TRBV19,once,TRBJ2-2,TGTGCCAGTAACCCAGCGGGAGGGCCGAGCACCGGGGAGCTGTTTTTT,CASNPAGGPSTGELFF
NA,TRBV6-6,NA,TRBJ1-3,TGTGCCAGCAAACGGGGCTCTGGAAACACCATATATTTT,CASKRGSGNTIYF
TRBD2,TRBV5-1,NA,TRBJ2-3,TGCGCCAGCAGCTCCTTCCTAGCGGGAGACGCAGATACGCAGTATTTT,CASSSFLAGDADTQYF
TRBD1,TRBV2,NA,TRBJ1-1,TGTGCCAGCAGTGAGACAGGGAGTACTGAAGCTTTCTTT,CASSETGSTEAFF
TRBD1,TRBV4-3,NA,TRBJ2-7,TGCGCCAGCAGCCAAGACAGGGGGAGCTCCTACGAGCAGTACTTC,CASSQDRGSSYEQYF
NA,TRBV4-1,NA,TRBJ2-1,TGCGCCAGCAGCCAAGTTAGGGCCGCCTACAATGAGCAGTTCTTC,CASSQVRAAYNEQFF